Included here is one T cell receptor (beta chain) sequence, with context. These data are taken from a study of cytomegalovirus exposure and HLA in healthy donors. Use of 60 Vbeta and 13 Jbeta primers characterized the PCR. The data were produced by immunoSEQ multiplex PCR, yet TCRdb's version contains in-frame clones alone and is incomplete. The data contain around 170,000 clones, around 77% of them seen just once; the ten biggest clones take up 2% to 2.5%. Per the germline V gene, CDR1 is KGHSH and CDR2 is LQKENI. This CDR3 comprises 16 residues. Trimming took off 0 bases at V and 4 bases at J, with 13 bases between the two ends.

The sample was PBMCs. This clonotype was obtained from a man aged 60 to 69 in good health and CMV-seronegative. This rearrangement joins TRBV18 to TRBJ1-5; D unresolved. CDR3 in amino acids: CASSPPEGRSNQPQHF. As DNA, the CDR3 is TGTGCCAGCTCACCACCGGAGGGTAGGTCTAATCAGCCCCAGCATTTT. Full variable domain (missing parts from reference TRBV18 and TRBJ1-5): NAGVMQNPRHLVRRRGQEARLRCSPMKGHSHVYWYRQLPEEGLKFMVYLQKENIIDESGMPKERFSAEFPKEGPSILRIQQVVRGDSAAYFCASSPPEGRSNQPQHFGDGTRLSIL.